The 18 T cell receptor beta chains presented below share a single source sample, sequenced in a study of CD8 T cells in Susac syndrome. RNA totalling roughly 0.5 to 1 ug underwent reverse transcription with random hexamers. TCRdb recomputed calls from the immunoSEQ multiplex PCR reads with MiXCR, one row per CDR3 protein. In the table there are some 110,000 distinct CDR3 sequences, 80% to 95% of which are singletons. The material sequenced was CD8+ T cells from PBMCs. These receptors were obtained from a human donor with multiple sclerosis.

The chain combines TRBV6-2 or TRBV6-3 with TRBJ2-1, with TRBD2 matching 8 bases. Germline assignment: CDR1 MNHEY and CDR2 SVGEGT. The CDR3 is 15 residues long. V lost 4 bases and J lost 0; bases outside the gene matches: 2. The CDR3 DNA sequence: TGTGCCAGCAGTTTAGCGGGACCCTCCTACAATGAGCAGTTCTTC. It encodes CASSLAGPSYNEQFF.

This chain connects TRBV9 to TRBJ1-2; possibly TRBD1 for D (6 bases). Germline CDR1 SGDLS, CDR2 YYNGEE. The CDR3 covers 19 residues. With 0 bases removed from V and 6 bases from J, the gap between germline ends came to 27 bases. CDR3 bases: TGTGCCAGCAGCGTAGATGGTCGTGGGCATACAGGGATCCACCATGGCTACACCTTC. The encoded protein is CASSVDGRGHTGIHHGYTF.

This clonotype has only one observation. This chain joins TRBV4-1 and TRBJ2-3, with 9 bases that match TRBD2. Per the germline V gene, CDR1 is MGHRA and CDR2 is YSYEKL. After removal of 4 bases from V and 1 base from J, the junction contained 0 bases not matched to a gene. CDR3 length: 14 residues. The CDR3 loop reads CASSRTSGTDTQYF. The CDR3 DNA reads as TGCGCCAGCAGCCGGACTAGCGGCACAGATACGCAGTATTTT.

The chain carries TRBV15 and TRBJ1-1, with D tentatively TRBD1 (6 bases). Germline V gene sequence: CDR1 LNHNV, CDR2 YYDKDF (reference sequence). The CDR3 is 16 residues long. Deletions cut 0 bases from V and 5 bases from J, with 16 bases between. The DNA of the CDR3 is TGTGCCACCAGCAGAGATAGGGGGAGTACGGGTACTGAAGCTTTCTTT. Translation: CATSRDRGSTGTEAFF.

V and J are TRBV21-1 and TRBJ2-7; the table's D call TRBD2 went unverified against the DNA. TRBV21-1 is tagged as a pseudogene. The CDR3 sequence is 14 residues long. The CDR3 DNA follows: TGTGCCAGCAGCATCCTGGAGCGGGACTACGAGCAGTACTTC. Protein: CASSILERDYEQYF.

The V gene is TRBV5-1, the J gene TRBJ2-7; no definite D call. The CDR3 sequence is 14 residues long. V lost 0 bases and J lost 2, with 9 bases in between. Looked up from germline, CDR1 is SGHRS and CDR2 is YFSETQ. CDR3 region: CASSLVGPAYEQYF. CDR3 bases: TGCGCCAGCAGCTTGGTTGGTCCGGCCTACGAGCAGTACTTC.

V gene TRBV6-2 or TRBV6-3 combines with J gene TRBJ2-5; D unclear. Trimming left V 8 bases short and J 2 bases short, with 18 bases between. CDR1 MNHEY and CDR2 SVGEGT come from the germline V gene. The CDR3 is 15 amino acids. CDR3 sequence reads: CASVPVRTLQETQYF. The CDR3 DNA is TGTGCCAGCGTCCCTGTTAGGACGTTACAAGAGACCCAGTACTTC.

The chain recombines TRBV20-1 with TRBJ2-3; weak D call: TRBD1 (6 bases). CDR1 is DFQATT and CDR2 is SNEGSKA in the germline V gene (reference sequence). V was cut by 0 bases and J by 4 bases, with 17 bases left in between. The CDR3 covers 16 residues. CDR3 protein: CSAREQYRVLPDTQYF. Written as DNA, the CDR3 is TGCAGTGCTAGAGAACAATACAGGGTATTGCCAGATACGCAGTATTTT.

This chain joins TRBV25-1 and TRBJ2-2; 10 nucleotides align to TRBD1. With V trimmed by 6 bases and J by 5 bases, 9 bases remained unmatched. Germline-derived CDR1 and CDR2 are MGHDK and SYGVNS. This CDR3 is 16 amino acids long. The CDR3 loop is CASRGVDRGRTGELFF. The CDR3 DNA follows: TGTGCCAGCAGGGGGGTCGACAGGGGGCGGACCGGGGAGCTGTTTTTT.

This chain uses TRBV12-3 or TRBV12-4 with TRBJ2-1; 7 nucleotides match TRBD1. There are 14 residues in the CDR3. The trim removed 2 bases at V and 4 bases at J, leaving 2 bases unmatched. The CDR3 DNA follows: TGTGCCAGCAGTTTATGGGGACAGTACAATGAGCAGTTCTTC. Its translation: CASSLWGQYNEQFF.

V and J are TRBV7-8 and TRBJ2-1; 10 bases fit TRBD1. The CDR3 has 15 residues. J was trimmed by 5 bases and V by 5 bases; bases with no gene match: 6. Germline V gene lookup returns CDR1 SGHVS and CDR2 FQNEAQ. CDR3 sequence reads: CASSTGQGTHNEQFF. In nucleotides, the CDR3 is TGTGCCAGCAGCACGGGACAGGGGACCCACAATGAGCAGTTCTTC.

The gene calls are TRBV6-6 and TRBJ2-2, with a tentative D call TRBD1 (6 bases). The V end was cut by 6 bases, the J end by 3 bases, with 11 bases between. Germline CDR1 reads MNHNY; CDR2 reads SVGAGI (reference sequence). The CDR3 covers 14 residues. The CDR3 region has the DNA TGTGCCAGCAGCCTTACAGGGTACACCGGGGAGCTGTTTTTT. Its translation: CASSLTGYTGELFF.

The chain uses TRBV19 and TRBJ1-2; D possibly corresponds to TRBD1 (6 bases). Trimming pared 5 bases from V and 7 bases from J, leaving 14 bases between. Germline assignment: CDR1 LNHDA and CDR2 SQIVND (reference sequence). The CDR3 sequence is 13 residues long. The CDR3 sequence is CASSPGQNTGYTF. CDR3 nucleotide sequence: TGTGCCAGTAGTCCCGGACAGAATACTGGCTACACCTTC.

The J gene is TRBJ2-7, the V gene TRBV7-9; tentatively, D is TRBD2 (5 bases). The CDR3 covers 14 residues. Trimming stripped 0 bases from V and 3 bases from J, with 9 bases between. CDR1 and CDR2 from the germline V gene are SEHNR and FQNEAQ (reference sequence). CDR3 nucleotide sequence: TGTGCCAGCAGCTTAGCGGACGGGATCTACGAGCAGTACTTC. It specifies CASSLADGIYEQYF.

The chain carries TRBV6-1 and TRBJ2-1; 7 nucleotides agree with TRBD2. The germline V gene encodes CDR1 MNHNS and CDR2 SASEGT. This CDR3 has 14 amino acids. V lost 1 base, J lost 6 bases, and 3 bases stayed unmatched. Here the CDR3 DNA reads TGTGCCAGCAGTGAAGTTCCTAGCGGCAATGAGCAGTTCTTC. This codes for CASSEVPSGNEQFF.

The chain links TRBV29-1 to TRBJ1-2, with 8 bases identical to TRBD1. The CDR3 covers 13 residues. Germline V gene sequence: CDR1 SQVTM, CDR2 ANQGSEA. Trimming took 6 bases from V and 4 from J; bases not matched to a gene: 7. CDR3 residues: CSVRGTGSYGYTF. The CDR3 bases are TGCAGCGTCCGCGGGACAGGATCCTATGGCTACACCTTC.

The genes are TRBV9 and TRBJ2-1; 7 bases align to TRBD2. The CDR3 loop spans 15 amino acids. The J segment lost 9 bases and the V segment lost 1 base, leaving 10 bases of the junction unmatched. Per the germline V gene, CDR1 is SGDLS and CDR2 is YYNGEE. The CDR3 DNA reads TGTGCCAGCAGCGTACTCGAGACTAGCATCCCTGAGCAGTTCTTC. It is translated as CASSVLETSIPEQFF.

DNA of the CDR3: TGTGCCACCAGGGGGGGGCCTGCAGAGACCCAGTACTTC. Encoded protein: CATRGGPAETQYF. The rearrangement joins TRBV24-1 to TRBJ2-5, with D possibly TRBD2 on 7 matching bases. CDR3 length equals 13 residues. Trimming removed 7 bases from V and 4 bases from J, with 12 bases in between. Germline V lookup: CDR1 KGHDR, CDR2 SFDVKD.